The TCR beta chain under discussion was sequenced for a study of early T cells in non-severe SARS-CoV-2 infection. Study-level information: The chains were unpaired, and the sequenced material was bulk RNA from unsorted whole blood. Study outcomes and limitations: Reliance on VDJdb matching favored anti-spike CD8 responses; private and CD4 specificities were missed.

This clonotype was picked up a small number of times. Its antigen is undetermined. Germline CDR1 is SGHVS and CDR2 is FQNEAQ. This CDR3 region has 16 residues. V was clipped by 4 bases and J by 1 base; unmatched bases: 6. Separate cDNA molecules each had unique molecular identifiers attached to them. TCRdb fed the 5' RACE reads into MiXCR, producing one record per CDR3 protein. This table has tens of thousands of distinct CDR3 sequences, 12% appearing once. The sample comprised whole blood. The clonotype was recovered from an adult who was a healthcare worker with PCR-confirmed SARS-CoV-2 infection or an uninfected control (not recorded which). The chain couples TRBV7-8 to TRBJ2-2; 7 bases agree with TRBD1. The CDR3 protein is CASSSRQGGNTGELFF. The CDR3 coding sequence is TGTGCCAGCAGCTCAAGACAGGGTGGGAACACCGGGGAGCTGTTTTTT.